The 17 T cell receptor beta chains presented below share a single source sample, sequenced in a study of glioma-infiltrating T cells after dendritic cell vaccination. This sample's time point: after dendritic cell vaccination, including at tumor progression/relapse. Only in-frame clones appear in the TCRdb table, and some are missing; sequencing was by immunoSEQ multiplex PCR. The table shows tens of thousands of clones, with around 86% occurring only once. This specimen consisted of blood, obtained after dendritic cell vaccination. Receptor source: a human donor with glioblastoma.

V and J are TRBV5-1 and TRBJ1-5, with D possibly TRBD1 on 6 matching bases. The CDR3 extends over 13 amino acids. Germline loops: CDR1 SGHRS, CDR2 YFSETQ. The ends were cut back, 1 base at V and 7 bases at J, with 9 bases in the middle. CDR3 in amino acids: CASSLQGFQPQHF. CDR3 coding DNA: TGCGCCAGCAGCTTGCAGGGGTTCCAGCCCCAGCATTTT.

The V and J genes are TRBV7-7 and TRBJ2-2; 9 nucleotides align to TRBD2. The ends lost 2 bases at V and 4 bases at J; junction bases unmatched: 5. The germline V gene has CDR1 SSHAT and CDR2 FNYEAQ (reference sequence). The length of the CDR3 is 16 residues. CDR3 nucleotides: TGTGCCAGCAGCTTATTGGCGGGGGGGAGCACCGGGGAGCTGTTTTTT. This gives the protein CASSLLAGGSTGELFF.

This clone was seen once. The rearrangement uses TRBV14 and TRBJ2-1; 7 bases fit TRBD2. The CDR3 is made up of 15 amino acids. The trim removed 3 bases at V and 6 bases at J, leaving 8 bases unmatched. The V gene's germline CDR1 is SGHDN and CDR2 FVKESK. The CDR3 DNA reads TGTGCCAGCAGCCAGGTGGGACTACCCGGCAATGAGCAGTTCTTC. Translating it yields CASSQVGLPGNEQFF.

In this sample, this clone turned up a few times. The chain has TRBV19 and TRBJ1-6, with D maybe TRBD1 (6 bases). The V gene lost 5 bases and the J gene lost 14 bases, with 19 bases spanning the gap. The CDR3 contains 14 residues. Germline CDR1 LNHDA, CDR2 SQIVND (reference sequence). The CDR3 spells CASSPWAGAFALHF. The CDR3 bases are TGTGCCAGTAGTCCGTGGGCGGGGGCTTTTGCCCTCCACTTT.

The rearrangement joins TRBV5-1 to TRBJ2-1; 11 bases fit TRBD2. With 3 bases clipped from V and 9 bases from J, the junction kept 11 bases outside the gene matches. The CDR3 sequence is 16 residues long. In germline, CDR1 is SGHRS, CDR2 YFSETQ. In nucleotides, the CDR3 is TGCGCCAGCAGCTCGCAACTAGCGGGAGAGGGTCGTGAGCAGTTCTTC. Amino acid sequence: CASSSQLAGEGREQFF. Looking up the rest from reference TRBV5-1 and TRBJ2-1 gives the full variable domain: KAGVTQTPRYLIKTRGQQVTLSCSPISGHRSVSWYQQTPGQGLQFLFEYFSETQRNKGNFPGRFSGRQFSNSRSEMNVSTLELGDSALYLCASSSQLAGEGREQFFGPGTRLTVL.

This sequence joins TRBV2 and TRBJ2-5; D is uncertain. This CDR3 contains 13 residues. The V and J ends lost 8 bases and 2 bases respectively, with 12 bases between them. Germline V lookup: CDR1 SNHLY, CDR2 FYNNEI. CDR3 coding DNA: TGTGCCAGCCATACCGCCAGGCAAGAGACCCAGTACTTC. It yields the protein CASHTARQETQYF.

The chain uses TRBV9 and TRBJ2-7; 8 bases fit TRBD1. The V gene end was trimmed by 4 bases and the J gene end by 3 bases; junction bases not matched to a gene: 6. This CDR3 has 14 residues. Germline lookup yields CDR1 SGDLS and CDR2 YYNGEE. The CDR3 here is CASSPGGGVYEQYF. CDR3 DNA sequence: TGTGCCAGCAGCCCAGGGGGCGGAGTCTACGAGCAGTACTTC.

The V gene is TRBV6-5, the J gene TRBJ2-1, with 10 bases aligning to TRBD2. This CDR3 comprises 16 residues. V gave up 0 bases and J gave up 10 bases; unmatched junction bases: 9. Germline lookup yields CDR1 MNHEY and CDR2 SVGAGI. The CDR3 nucleotides are TGTGCCAGCAGTTACTCGAGAGCGGGAGGGGTGGGGGAGCAGTTCTTC. Amino acids: CASSYSRAGGVGEQFF.

The chain carries TRBV18 and TRBJ2-3, with 7 positions matching TRBD1. The ends lost 4 bases at V and 0 bases at J; junction bases unmatched: 7. Germline V gene lookup returns CDR1 KGHSH and CDR2 LQKENI. CDR3 length: 16 residues. The CDR3 reads CASSRGQAKSTDTQYF. DNA of the CDR3: TGTGCCAGCTCACGTGGACAGGCGAAAAGCACAGATACGCAGTATTTT.

The chain is built from TRBV5-6 and TRBJ2-5, with TRBD2 identical over 12 bases. The CDR3 length is 15 residues. The J segment lost 4 bases and the V segment lost 0 bases, leaving 1 base of the junction unmatched. From germline, CDR1 is SGHDT and CDR2 YYEEEE. The CDR3 loop reads CASSLASGRVETQYF. The CDR3 DNA reads as TGTGCCAGCAGCTTGGCTAGCGGGAGGGTAGAGACCCAGTACTTC.

The V gene is TRBV7-3, the J gene TRBJ2-1, with 7 bases identical to TRBD2. Germline V gene lookup returns CDR1 SGHTA and CDR2 FQGTGA. This CDR3 comprises 17 residues. Germline trimming cut 2 bases from V and 2 bases from J; bases unmatched to any gene: 9. The CDR3 DNA sequence: TGTGCCAGCAGCTTAGCGTCGACCGGGACTACCTACAATGAGCAGTTCTTC. Protein: CASSLASTGTTYNEQFF. The variable domain in full, with the rest retrieved from reference TRBV7-3 and TRBJ2-1, is GAGVSQTPSNKVTEKGKYVELRCDPISGHTALYWYRQSLGQGPEFLIYFQGTGAADDSGLPNDRFFAVRPEGSVSTLKIQRTERGDSAVYLCASSLASTGTTYNEQFFGPGTRLTVL.

The chain combines TRBV5-1 with TRBJ1-6, with a tentative D call TRBD1 (5 bases). V gave up 0 bases and J gave up 6 bases, with 13 bases separating them. Looked up from germline, CDR1 is SGHRS and CDR2 is YFSETQ. The CDR3 loop spans 16 amino acids. DNA of the CDR3: TGCGCCAGCAGCTTGGTTTCCGGACAAGCTAATTCACCCCTCCACTTT. Amino acids: CASSLVSGQANSPLHF.

The rearrangement uses TRBV6-1 and TRBJ2-1; no firm D call. The CDR3 contains 13 residues. Per the germline V gene, CDR1 is MNHNS and CDR2 is SASEGT. Trimming took 2 bases from V and 6 from J, leaving 8 bases between them. CDR3: CASSERVFNEQFF. As DNA, the CDR3 is TGTGCCAGCAGTGAACGAGTCTTCAATGAGCAGTTCTTC.

This clone was seen a handful of times. This chain joins TRBV6-1 and TRBJ1-1; D remains unclear. The CDR3 runs to 13 residues. CDR1 and CDR2 from the germline V gene are MNHNS and SASEGT. The V gene lost 5 bases and the J gene lost 1 base, with 8 bases spanning the gap. The CDR3 spells CASSLYRNTEAFF. CDR3 nucleotides: TGTGCCAGCAGTCTCTATAGGAACACTGAAGCTTTCTTT.

This rearrangement joins TRBV13 to TRBJ1-3; tentatively, D is TRBD1 (5 bases). V was pared by 7 bases and J by 0 bases, with 19 bases between. The CDR3 has 17 residues. Germline values: CDR1 PRHDT, CDR2 FYEKMQ (reference sequence). The DNA of the CDR3 is TGTGCCAGCACCGTATTGACAGATTACCTCTCTGGAAACACCATATATTTT. It yields the protein CASTVLTDYLSGNTIYF.

The chain links TRBV2 to TRBJ1-4; D may be TRBD1 (6 bases). Germline V CDR1 and CDR2: SNHLY, FYNNEI. V lost 7 bases, J lost 4 bases, and 13 bases lay in between. This CDR3 is 14 amino acids long. The CDR3 DNA reads TGTGCCAGCAAGGAACAGGGTGGTAATGAAAAACTGTTTTTT. It encodes CASKEQGGNEKLFF.

The CDR3 region is CASSDRQGALAHTDTQYF. The CDR3 bases are TGTGCCAGCAGCGATCGACAGGGTGCCCTAGCCCACACAGATACGCAGTATTTT. The chain recombines TRBV5-4 with TRBJ2-3; the match to TRBD1 covers 7 bases. V lost 4 bases to trimming and J lost 2 bases; unmatched junction nucleotides: 16. The CDR3 spans 18 residues. From germline, CDR1 is SGHNT and CDR2 YYREEE (reference sequence).